Below are 2 T cell receptor beta chains sequenced from a single sample in a study of cytomegalovirus exposure and HLA in healthy donors. Use of 60 Vbeta and 13 Jbeta primers characterized the PCR. Using immunoSEQ multiplex PCR, the repertoire was profiled, and TCRdb retains in-frame clones only, with some absent. The table for this sample gives about 200,000 clones. Material: PBMCs. All receptors derive from a girl aged 2-10 years in good health and CMV-seropositive.

Comments on this clone: A junction boundary mismatches the germline segment, possibly from a read error. The V gene is TRBV6-5, the J gene TRBJ1-1, with 9 nucleotides matching TRBD1. Germline V gives CDR1 MNHEY, CDR2 SVGAGI. The CDR3 totals 14 residues. The CDR3 DNA sequence: TGTGCCAGCACCGGGACAGGGCGGGACACTAAAGCTTTCTTT. This sequence encodes CASTGTGRDTKAFF.

V usage is TRBV2 and J usage is TRBJ1-2; tentative D call: TRBD1 (6 bases). The CDR3 spans 13 residues. V was clipped by 8 bases and J by 6 bases, with 16 bases between them. From germline, CDR1 is SNHLY and CDR2 FYNNEI. The CDR3 protein is CASPGEGSHGYTF. The CDR3 region has the DNA TGTGCCAGCCCAGGGGAGGGAAGCCATGGCTACACCTTC.